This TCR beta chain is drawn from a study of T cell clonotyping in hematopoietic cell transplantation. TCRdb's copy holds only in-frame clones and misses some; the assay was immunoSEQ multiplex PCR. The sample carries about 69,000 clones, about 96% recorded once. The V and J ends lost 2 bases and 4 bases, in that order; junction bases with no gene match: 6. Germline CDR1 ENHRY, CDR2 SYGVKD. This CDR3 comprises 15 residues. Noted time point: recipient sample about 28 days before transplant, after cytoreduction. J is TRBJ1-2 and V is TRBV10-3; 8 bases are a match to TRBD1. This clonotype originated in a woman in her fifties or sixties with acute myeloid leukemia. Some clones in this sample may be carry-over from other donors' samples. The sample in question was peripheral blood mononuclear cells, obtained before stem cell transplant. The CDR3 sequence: CAISEVQGAIYGYTF. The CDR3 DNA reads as TGTGCCATCAGTGAGGTCCAGGGGGCCATCTATGGCTACACCTTC.